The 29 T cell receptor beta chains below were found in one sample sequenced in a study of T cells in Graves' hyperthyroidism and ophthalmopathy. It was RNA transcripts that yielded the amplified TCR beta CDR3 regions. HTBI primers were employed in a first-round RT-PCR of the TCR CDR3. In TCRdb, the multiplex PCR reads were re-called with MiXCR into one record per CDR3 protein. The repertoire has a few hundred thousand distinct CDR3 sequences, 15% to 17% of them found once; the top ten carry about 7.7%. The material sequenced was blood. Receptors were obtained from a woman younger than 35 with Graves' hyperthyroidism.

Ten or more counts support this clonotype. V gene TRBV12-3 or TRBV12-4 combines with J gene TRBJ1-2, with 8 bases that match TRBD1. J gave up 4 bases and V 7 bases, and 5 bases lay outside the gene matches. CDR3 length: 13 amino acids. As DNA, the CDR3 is TGTGCCAGCATTCTAGACAGGGGCTATGGCTACACCTTC. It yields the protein CASILDRGYGYTF.

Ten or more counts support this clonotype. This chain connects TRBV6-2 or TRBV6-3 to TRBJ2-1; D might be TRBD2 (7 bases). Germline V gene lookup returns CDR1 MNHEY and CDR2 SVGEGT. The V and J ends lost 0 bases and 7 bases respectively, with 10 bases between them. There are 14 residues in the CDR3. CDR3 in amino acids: CASSYSGGANEQFF. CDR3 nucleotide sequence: TGTGCCAGCAGTTACTCTGGGGGGGCGAATGAGCAGTTCTTC.

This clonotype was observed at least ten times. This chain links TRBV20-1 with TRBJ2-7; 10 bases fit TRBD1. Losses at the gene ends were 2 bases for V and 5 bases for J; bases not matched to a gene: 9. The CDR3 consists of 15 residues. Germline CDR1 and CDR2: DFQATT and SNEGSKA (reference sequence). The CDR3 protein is CSARIRDRGWDEQYF. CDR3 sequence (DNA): TGCAGTGCTAGAATCCGGGACAGGGGTTGGGACGAGCAGTACTTC.

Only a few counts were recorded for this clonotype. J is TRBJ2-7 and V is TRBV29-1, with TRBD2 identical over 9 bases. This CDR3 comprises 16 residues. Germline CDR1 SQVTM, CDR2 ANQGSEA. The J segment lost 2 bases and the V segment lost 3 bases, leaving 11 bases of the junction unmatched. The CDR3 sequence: CSVEGAGGPSAYEQYF. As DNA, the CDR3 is TGCAGCGTTGAGGGGGCGGGAGGGCCGTCAGCCTACGAGCAGTACTTC.

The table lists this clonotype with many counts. The CDR3 here is CASSYRAVWNEQFF. CDR3 DNA: TGTGCCAGCAGTTACAGGGCTGTATGGAATGAGCAGTTCTTC. The genes are TRBV6-6 and TRBJ2-1; no clear D gene. V was clipped by 2 bases and J by 7 bases, with 12 bases between them. In germline, CDR1 is MNHNY, CDR2 SVGAGI (reference sequence). This CDR3 region has 14 residues.

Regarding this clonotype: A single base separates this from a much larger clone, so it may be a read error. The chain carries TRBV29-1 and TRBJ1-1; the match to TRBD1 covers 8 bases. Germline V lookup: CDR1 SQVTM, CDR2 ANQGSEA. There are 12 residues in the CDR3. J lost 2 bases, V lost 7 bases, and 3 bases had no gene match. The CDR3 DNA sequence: TGCAGCGCCGACAGGGGTAACACTGAAGCTTTCTTT. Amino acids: CSADRGNTEAFF.

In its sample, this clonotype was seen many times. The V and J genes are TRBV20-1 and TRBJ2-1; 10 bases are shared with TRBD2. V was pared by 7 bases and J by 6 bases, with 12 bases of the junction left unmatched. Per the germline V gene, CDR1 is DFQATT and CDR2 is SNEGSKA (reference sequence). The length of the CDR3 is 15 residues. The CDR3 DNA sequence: TGCAGTGGTACCCCTGACCAGCGGGGGGGCAATGAGCAGTTCTTC. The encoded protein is CSGTPDQRGGNEQFF.

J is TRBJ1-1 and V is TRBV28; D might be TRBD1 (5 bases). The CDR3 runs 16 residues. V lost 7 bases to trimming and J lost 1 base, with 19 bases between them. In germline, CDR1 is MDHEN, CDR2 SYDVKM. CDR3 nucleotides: TGTGCCAGCACCGTACCGGGACCCCAGGCGAACACTGAAGCTTTCTTT. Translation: CASTVPGPQANTEAFF.

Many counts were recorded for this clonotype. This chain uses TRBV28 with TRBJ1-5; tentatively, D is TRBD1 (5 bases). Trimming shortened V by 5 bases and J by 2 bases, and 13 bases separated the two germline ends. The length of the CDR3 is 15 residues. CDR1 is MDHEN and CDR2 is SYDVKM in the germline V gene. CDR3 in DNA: TGTGCCAGCAGTAGAGGGGTTTTGGGCAATCAGCCCCAGCATTTT. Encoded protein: CASSRGVLGNQPQHF.

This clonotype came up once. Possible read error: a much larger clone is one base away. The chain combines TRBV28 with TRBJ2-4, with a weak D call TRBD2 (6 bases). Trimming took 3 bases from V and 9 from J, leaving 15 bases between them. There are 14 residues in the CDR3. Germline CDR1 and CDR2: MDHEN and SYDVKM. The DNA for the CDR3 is TGTGCCAGCAGTTTTCACCCGGACGGGGGCATTCAGTACTTC. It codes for CASSFHPDGGIQYF.

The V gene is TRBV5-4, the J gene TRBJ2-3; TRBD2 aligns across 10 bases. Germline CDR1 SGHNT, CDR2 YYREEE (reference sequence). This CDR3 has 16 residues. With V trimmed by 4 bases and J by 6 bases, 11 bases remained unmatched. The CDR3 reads CASSPRTSGTRDTQYF. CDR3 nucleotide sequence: TGTGCCAGCAGCCCCAGGACTAGCGGTACTAGGGATACGCAGTATTTT.

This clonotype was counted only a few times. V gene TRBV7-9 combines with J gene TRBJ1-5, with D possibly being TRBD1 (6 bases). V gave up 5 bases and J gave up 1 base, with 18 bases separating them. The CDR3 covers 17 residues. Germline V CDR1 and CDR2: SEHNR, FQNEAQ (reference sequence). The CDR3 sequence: CASSLGGVEGSNQPQHF. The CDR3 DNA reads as TGTGCCAGCAGCCTAGGGGGGGTTGAGGGAAGCAATCAGCCCCAGCATTTT.

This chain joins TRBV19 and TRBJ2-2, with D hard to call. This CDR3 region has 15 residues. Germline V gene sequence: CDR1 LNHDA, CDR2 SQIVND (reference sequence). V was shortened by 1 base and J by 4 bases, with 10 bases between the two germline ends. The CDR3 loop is CASSIARAVTGELFF. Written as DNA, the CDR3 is TGTGCCAGTAGTATAGCTAGGGCGGTCACCGGGGAGCTGTTTTTT.

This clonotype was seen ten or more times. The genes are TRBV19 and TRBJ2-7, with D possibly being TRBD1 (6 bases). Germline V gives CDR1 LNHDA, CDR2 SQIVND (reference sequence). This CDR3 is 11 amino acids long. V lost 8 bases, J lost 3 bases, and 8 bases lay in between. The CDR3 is CASGQFYEQYF. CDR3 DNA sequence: TGTGCCAGTGGACAGTTCTACGAGCAGTACTTC.

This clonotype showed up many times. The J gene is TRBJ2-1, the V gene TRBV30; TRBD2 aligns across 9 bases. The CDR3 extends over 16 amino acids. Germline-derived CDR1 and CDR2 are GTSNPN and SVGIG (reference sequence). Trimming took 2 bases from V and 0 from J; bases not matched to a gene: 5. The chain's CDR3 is CAWSSRLAVSYNEQFF. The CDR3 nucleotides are TGTGCCTGGAGTAGTAGACTAGCGGTCTCCTACAATGAGCAGTTCTTC.

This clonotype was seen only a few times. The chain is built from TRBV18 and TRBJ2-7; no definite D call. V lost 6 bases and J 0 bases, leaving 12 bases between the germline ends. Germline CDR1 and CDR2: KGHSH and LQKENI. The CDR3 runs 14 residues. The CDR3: CASSERRDSYEQYF. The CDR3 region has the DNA TGTGCCAGCTCCGAAAGACGAGACTCCTACGAGCAGTACTTC. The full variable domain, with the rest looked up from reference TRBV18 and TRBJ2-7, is NAGVMQNPRHLVRRRGQEARLRCSPMKGHSHVYWYRQLPEEGLKFMVYLQKENIIDESGMPKERFSAEFPKEGPSILRIQQVVRGDSAAYFCASSERRDSYEQYFGPGTRLTVT.

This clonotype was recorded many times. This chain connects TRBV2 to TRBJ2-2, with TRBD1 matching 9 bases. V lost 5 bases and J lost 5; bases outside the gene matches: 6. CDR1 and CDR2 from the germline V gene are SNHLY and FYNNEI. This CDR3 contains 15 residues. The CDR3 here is CASSYRGLGTGELFF. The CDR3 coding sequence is TGTGCCAGCAGTTACAGGGGGCTAGGGACCGGGGAGCTGTTTTTT.

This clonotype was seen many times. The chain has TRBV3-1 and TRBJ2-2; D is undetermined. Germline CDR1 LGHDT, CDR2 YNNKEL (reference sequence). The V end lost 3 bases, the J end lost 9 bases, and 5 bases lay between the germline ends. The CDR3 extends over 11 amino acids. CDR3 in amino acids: CASSHLRELFF. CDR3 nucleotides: TGTGCCAGCAGCCACCTCCGGGAGCTGTTTTTT.

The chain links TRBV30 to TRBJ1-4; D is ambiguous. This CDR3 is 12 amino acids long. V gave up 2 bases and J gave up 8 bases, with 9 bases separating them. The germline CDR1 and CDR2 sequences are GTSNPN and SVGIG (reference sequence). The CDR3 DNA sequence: TGTGCCTGGAGTCCGGATAGCGAAAAACTGTTTTTT. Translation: CAWSPDSEKLFF.

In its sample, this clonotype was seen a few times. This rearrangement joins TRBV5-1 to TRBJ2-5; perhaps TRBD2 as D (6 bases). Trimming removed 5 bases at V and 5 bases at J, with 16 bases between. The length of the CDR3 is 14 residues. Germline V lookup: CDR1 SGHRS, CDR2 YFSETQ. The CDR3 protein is CASSHGRSWETQYF. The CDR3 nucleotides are TGCGCCAGCAGTCACGGGAGAAGCTGGGAGACCCAGTACTTC.

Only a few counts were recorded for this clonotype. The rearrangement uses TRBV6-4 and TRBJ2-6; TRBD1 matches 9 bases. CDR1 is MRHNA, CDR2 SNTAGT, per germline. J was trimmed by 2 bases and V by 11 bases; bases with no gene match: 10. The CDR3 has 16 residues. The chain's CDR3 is CAAPGQGSPGANVLTF. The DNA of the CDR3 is TGTGCCGCACCGGGACAGGGATCCCCTGGGGCCAACGTCCTGACTTTC.

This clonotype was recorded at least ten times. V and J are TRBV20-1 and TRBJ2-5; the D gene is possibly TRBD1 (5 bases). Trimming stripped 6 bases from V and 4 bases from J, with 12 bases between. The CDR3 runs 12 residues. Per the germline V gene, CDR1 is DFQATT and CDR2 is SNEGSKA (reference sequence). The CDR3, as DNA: TGCAGTGCCCCTGGTAGGGGAGAGACCCAGTACTTC. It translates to CSAPGRGETQYF.

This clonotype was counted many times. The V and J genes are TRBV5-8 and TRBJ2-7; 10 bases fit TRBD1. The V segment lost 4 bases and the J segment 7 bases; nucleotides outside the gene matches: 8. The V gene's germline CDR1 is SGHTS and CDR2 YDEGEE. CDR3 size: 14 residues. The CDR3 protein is CASSKRTGGREQYF. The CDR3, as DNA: TGTGCCAGCAGCAAACGGACAGGGGGTAGGGAGCAGTACTTC. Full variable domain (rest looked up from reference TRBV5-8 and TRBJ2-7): EAGVTQSPTHLIKTRGQQATLRCSPISGHTSVYWYQQALGLGLQFLLWYDEGEERNRGNFPPRFSGRQFPNYSSELNVNALELEDSALYLCASSKRTGGREQYFGPGTRLTVT.

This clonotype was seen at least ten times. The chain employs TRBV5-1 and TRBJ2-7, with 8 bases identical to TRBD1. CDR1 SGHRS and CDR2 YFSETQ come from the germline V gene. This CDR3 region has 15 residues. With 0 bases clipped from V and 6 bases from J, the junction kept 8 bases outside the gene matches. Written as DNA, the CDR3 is TGCGCCAGCAGCTTGGCAGGGGGCTCTCCGAGCGAGCAGTACTTC. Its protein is CASSLAGGSPSEQYF. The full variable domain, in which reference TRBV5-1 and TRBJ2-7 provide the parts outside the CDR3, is KAGVTQTPRYLIKTRGQQVTLSCSPISGHRSVSWYQQTPGQGLQFLFEYFSETQRNKGNFPGRFSGRQFSNSRSEMNVSTLELGDSALYLCASSLAGGSPSEQYFGPGTRLTVT.

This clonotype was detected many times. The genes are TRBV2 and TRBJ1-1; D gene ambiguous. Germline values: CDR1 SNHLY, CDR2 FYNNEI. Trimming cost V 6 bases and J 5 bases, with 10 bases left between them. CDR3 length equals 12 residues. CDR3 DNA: TGTGCCAGCAGCGAGAGTCCTACTGAAGCTTTCTTT. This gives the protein CASSESPTEAFF.

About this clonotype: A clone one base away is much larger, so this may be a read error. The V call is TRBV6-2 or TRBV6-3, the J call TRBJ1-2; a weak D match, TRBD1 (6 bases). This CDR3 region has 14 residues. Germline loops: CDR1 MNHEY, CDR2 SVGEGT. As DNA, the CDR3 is TGTGCCGGCAGTTACTCGAAAGGGGGCTATGGCTACACCTTC. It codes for CAGSYSKGGYGYTF.

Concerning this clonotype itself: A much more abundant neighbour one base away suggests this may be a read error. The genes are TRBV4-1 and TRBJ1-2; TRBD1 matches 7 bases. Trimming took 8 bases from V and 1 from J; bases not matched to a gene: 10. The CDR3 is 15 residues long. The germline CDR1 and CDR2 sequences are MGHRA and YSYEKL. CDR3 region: CASGYRDRDNYGYTF. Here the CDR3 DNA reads TGCGCCAGCGGCTACCGGGACAGAGATAACTATGGCTACACCTTC.

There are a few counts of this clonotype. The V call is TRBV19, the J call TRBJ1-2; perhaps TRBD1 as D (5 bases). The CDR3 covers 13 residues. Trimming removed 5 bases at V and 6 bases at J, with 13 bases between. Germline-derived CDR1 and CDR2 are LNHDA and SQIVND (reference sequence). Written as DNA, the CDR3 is TGTGCCAGTAGTTCACGGGGGAAGGATGGCTACACCTTC. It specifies CASSSRGKDGYTF.

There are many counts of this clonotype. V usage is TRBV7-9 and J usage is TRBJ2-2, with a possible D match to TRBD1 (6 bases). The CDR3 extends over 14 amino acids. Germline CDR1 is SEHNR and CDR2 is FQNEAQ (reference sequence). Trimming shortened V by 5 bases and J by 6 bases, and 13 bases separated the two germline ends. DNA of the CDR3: TGTGCCAGCAGCCTCGAAGGGGGTGCCGGGGAGCTGTTTTTT. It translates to CASSLEGGAGELFF.